This TCR beta chain was identified in a study of blood T cell repertoires in COVID-19. Data came from immunoSEQ multiplex PCR; TCRdb stores just in-frame clones and leaves some out. This table holds 200,000 to 300,000 clones, about 85% found once. The V and J ends lost 6 bases and 8 bases respectively, with 18 bases between them. Germline V gives CDR1 SGHRS, CDR2 YFSETQ. This CDR3 has 14 amino acids. The specimen sequenced was peripheral blood. The chain links TRBV5-1 to TRBJ2-1; tentatively, D is TRBD2 (6 bases). The receptor comes from a woman aged 55-69 years with active or convalescent COVID-19. This CDR3 is CASKIRDSSDEQFF. CDR3 nucleotides: TGCGCCAGCAAAATCCGGGACTCCAGTGATGAGCAGTTCTTC.